What follows describes a single TCR beta chain. Its specificity is unknown. V lost 6 bases and J lost 2, with 21 bases in between. Germline CDR1 reads SGHTA; CDR2 reads FQGNSA. CDR3 length equals 17 residues. This entry comes from a study of response to subunit inactivated influenza vaccine. Study-level findings and limits: The authors put forward the suggestion that each seasonal influenza vaccination may bring in only a limited number of new T cells.

TCRdb used MiXCR to reprocess the RT-PCR reads, holding one entry per CDR3 protein. This sample has 450,000 to 550,000 distinct CDR3 sequences; 25% occur once, and the top ten carry around 1.8%. Source: CD4+ T cells sorted from PBMCs, taken roughly 5 days after vaccination. The chain links TRBV7-2 to TRBJ2-3; D assignment may be TRBD1 or TRBD2 (6 bases each). The clonotype was recovered from a man aged 50 to 59 who received an inactivated influenza vaccine. The CDR3 loop reads CASRRMKGGGFTDTQYF. The CDR3 bases are TGTGCCAGCAGACGAATGAAGGGGGGAGGTTTCACAGATACGCAGTATTTT.